Below are 10 T cell receptor beta chains sequenced from a single sample in a study of tumor and adjacent non-tumor tissue in lung cancer. No cell sorting was done before RNA was extracted from the tissue. More than 3 cm separated this lung sample from the edge of the tumor. Three rounds of nested PCR, following a modified ARM-PCR protocol, produced the TCRbeta library. Via MiXCR, TCRdb re-called the multiplex PCR reads, giving one row per CDR3 protein. The sample shows approximately 82,000 distinct CDR3 sequences, over 65% of them seen only once. Material: distant non-tumor lung tissue. These receptors all come from a man between 65 and 85 years old with non-small cell lung cancer.

Remarks on this clonotype: Given the absence of the conserved phenylalanine or tryptophan at the CDR3 end, a read error is likely. The genes are TRBV29-1 and TRBJ1-2, with D uncertain. Germline V gene data show CDR1 as SQVTM and CDR2 as ANQGSEA. The CDR3 length is 16 residues. The ends were cut back, 8 bases at V and 6 bases at J, with 28 bases in the middle. The CDR3 nucleotides read TGCAGCATAGTCCCCTATCAATCCTCGGGAGAAGATGGCTACACCGTC. Amino acids: CSIVPYQSSGEDGYTV.

As regards this clonotype: A read error may be the cause here, since a much bigger clone is one base away. The chain has TRBV6-1 and TRBJ1-4; D is perhaps TRBD1 (5 bases). Looked up from germline, CDR1 is MNHNS and CDR2 is SASEGT. The CDR3 extends over 14 amino acids. CDR3: CTSILEGTNEKLFF. CDR3 coding DNA: TGTACCAGCATCCTGGAGGGGACTAATGAAAAACTGTTTTTT.

This clonotype was observed a few times. One junction end does not reproduce the germline sequence, and a read error may be involved. This chain links TRBV29-1 with TRBJ2-5; no clear D gene. This CDR3 contains 13 residues. CDR1 and CDR2 from the germline V gene are SQVTM and ANQGSEA. The CDR3 DNA is TGCACCGTGGCCGTCAGGTTCAAAGAGACCCAGTACTTT. This codes for CTVAVRFKETQYF.

A note on this clonotype: A much larger clone differs from this one at a single base, so this may be a read error. The V gene is TRBV6-6, the J gene TRBJ1-2; D unresolved. The CDR3 contains 11 residues. Looked up from germline, CDR1 is MNHNY and CDR2 is SVGAGI (reference sequence). The chain's CDR3 is CVSSYRDGYTF. The CDR3 nucleotides are TGTGTCAGCAGTTATAGAGATGGCTACACCTTC.

Points on this clonotype: The germline gene is not matched at one end of the junction; a read error may be the cause. Written as DNA, the CDR3 is TGTGCCAGCATTTTACGGGGACGAAGTTCAGCATTCTTT. Translated, it gives CASILRGRSSAFF. The genes are TRBV12-3 or TRBV12-4 and TRBJ1-1, with D maybe TRBD1 (5 bases). The CDR3 runs to 13 residues.

Regarding this clonotype: Because it lacks the conserved phenylalanine or tryptophan at the end, this CDR3 is likely a read error. It is unclear where the CDR3 begins or ends on the DNA, so no DNA is shown, and the CDR3 is as TCRdb lists it. This chain connects TRBV29-1 to TRBJ1-2. Germline V gene data show CDR1 as SQVTM and CDR2 as ANQGSEA. With termini counted, the CDR3 has 16 amino acids. This CDR3 is CCVVPYQSSGEDGYTL.

The genes are TRBV29-1 and TRBJ1-2; D not certain. This CDR3 spans 16 amino acids. The V gene lost 4 bases and the J gene lost 14 bases, with 32 bases spanning the gap. Germline V lookup: CDR1 SQVTM, CDR2 ANQGSEA. This CDR3 reads CSVVPYQSSGEDGQTF. CDR3 in DNA: TGCAGCGTTGTCCCTTATCAATCCTCGGGAGAAGATGGCCAGACCTTC.

On this clonotype: A much larger clone is a single base away; this may be a read error. The genes are TRBV12-3 or TRBV12-4 and TRBJ1-3; 9 nucleotides align to TRBD1. The V gene end was trimmed by 5 bases and the J gene end by 0 bases; junction bases not matched to a gene: 8. The CDR3 is 17 residues long. The CDR3 loop reads CASSPRTGEISGNTIYF. The CDR3 DNA reads as TGTGCCAGCAGTCCCCGGACAGGGGAAATCTCTGGAAACACCATATATTTT.

A single count supports this clonotype. The CDR3 does not close with the conserved phenylalanine or tryptophan, likely indicating a read error. The chain is built from TRBV7-8 and TRBJ2-1; 10 bases fit TRBD2. CDR3 size: 15 residues. In germline, CDR1 is SGHVS, CDR2 FQNEAQ. This chain's CDR3 is CASSFLAGEWNEQFI. CDR3 DNA sequence: TGTGCTAGCAGCTTCCTAGCGGGAGAGTGGAATGAGCAGTTCATC.

The chain carries TRBV12-3 or TRBV12-4 and TRBJ2-5; 10 nucleotides match TRBD2. The CDR3 is 20 amino acids. The V segment lost 6 bases and the J segment 14 bases; nucleotides outside the gene matches: 33. The CDR3 here is CASRKSDHPTSGHPQEIQYF. The CDR3 DNA is TGTGCCAGCAGAAAAAGCGACCACCCGACTAGCGGGCATCCCCAGGAGATCCAATACTTC.